This T cell receptor beta chain was recorded in a study of blood T cell repertoires in COVID-19. Study background: The United States, Italy and Spain provided the acute and convalescent COVID-19 samples. PBMCs, B-cell-depleted T cells, or T cells provided the cDNA or gDNA that made up the material.

The CDR3 is 15 residues long. V was trimmed by 3 bases and J by 4 bases, leaving 18 bases between them. Germline CDR1 SQVTM, CDR2 ANQGSEA. Original analysis: Amplifying reference gene primers gave estimates of nucleated cell counts. Profiling relied on immunoSEQ multiplex PCR, and the TCRdb table lists in-frame clones only, not all of them. That table gives V, J and clone size, and the DNA gave D and trimming. In the table there are 100,000 to 120,000 clones, approximately 67% of which are singletons. The TCR sequence derives from an older woman with acute or convalescent COVID-19. The sample comprised peripheral blood. The chain employs TRBV29-1 and TRBJ2-5; the D is unclear. CDR3 nucleotides: TGCAGCGTTGACCCCCACGCCAGGTTAGGAGAGACCCAGTACTTC. As protein: CSVDPHARLGETQYF.